This T cell receptor beta chain was sequenced in a study of T cells after posttransplantation cyclophosphamide. Methotrexate plus calcineurin inhibitor accompanied controls' myeloablative marrow transplants; sampling was 1 year later. Sequenced by immunoSEQ multiplex PCR; TCRdb stores in-frame clones only, minus some. In the table there are fewer than 25,000 clones, roughly 90% of which are singletons. Trimming took off 3 bases at V and 2 bases at J, with 16 bases between the two ends. CDR1 is KGHSH and CDR2 is LQKENI in the germline V gene. The CDR3 has 16 residues. This clone was seen a handful of times.

This sequence was found in a female patient aged 50-59 years who received an allogeneic stem cell transplant from an unrelated donor, was CMV-positive, and had chronic GVHD only. The graft donor may be the source of some T cells. The rearrangement links TRBV18 to TRBJ1-1; D is unresolved. The source was PBMCs, collected after an allogeneic stem cell transplant with a calcineurin inhibitor and methotrexate. The CDR3: CASSPPSANPNTEAFF. In DNA form, the CDR3 reads TGTGCCAGCTCACCCCCTAGCGCCAACCCAAACACTGAAGCTTTCTTT.